Listed below are T cell receptor beta chains from one sample, sequenced in a study of blood T cell repertoires in COVID-19. The protocol was immunoSEQ multiplex PCR, while the TCRdb copy is restricted to in-frame clones and leaves out a portion. The sample has roughly 250,000 clones; roughly 80% are singletons. The sample was PBMCs or T cells enriched from blood (not recorded which). These receptor sequences come from a woman between 40 and 50 years old who had been exposed to COVID-19. CDR3s include the opening cysteine and the closing phenylalanine or tryptophan. Each record gives: J gene, clone size, V gene, D gene, CDR3 protein, CDR3 DNA. A D gene is named only where the DNA matches it firmly. Clone size is stated in some rows and not others, as once, few, many or a class when expanded.

J gene: TRBJ1-2; clone size: NA; V gene: TRBV7-9; D gene: NA; CDR3 protein: CASSLVGTRGGNYGYTF; CDR3 DNA: TGTGCCAGCAGCTTAGTTGGCACGAGGGGGGGAAACTATGGCTACACCTTC
J gene: TRBJ1-1; clone size: NA; V gene: TRBV9; D gene: TRBD1; CDR3 protein: CASSAGQGETEAFF; CDR3 DNA: TGTGCCAGCAGCGCCGGACAGGGGGAAACTGAAGCTTTCTTT
J gene: TRBJ1-5; clone size: NA; V gene: TRBV15; D gene: TRBD1; CDR3 protein: CATSGQALRQPQHF; CDR3 DNA: TGTGCCACCAGCGGACAGGCCCTCCGTCAGCCCCAGCATTTT
J gene: TRBJ2-3; clone size: NA; V gene: TRBV7-9; D gene: NA; CDR3 protein: CASSLDSLSTDTQYF; CDR3 DNA: TGTGCCAGCAGCTTGGACAGCTTAAGCACAGATACGCAGTATTTT
J gene: TRBJ2-7; clone size: NA; V gene: TRBV4-1; D gene: TRBD2; CDR3 protein: CASSPSGDLYEQYF; CDR3 DNA: TGCGCCAGCAGCCCTAGCGGGGATCTCTACGAGCAGTACTTC
J gene: TRBJ2-5; clone size: NA; V gene: TRBV19; D gene: NA; CDR3 protein: CASSQAGTLTETQYF; CDR3 DNA: TGTGCCAGTAGCCAAGCCGGGACATTGACTGAGACCCAGTACTTC
J gene: TRBJ1-6; clone size: NA; V gene: TRBV4-2; D gene: NA; CDR3 protein: CASSQGFQNNSPLHF; CDR3 DNA: TGTGCCAGCAGCCAAGGTTTCCAGAATAATTCACCCCTCCACTTT
J gene: TRBJ1-2; clone size: few; V gene: TRBV7-2; D gene: TRBD1; CDR3 protein: CASSLGGTGRNYGYTF; CDR3 DNA: TGTGCCAGCAGCTTAGGTGGGACAGGCAGGAATTATGGCTACACCTTC
J gene: TRBJ2-3; clone size: NA; V gene: TRBV5-1; D gene: TRBD1; CDR3 protein: CASSKQGASGINTDTQYF; CDR3 DNA: TGCGCCAGCAGCAAACAGGGGGCTAGCGGAATAAACACAGATACGCAGTATTTT
J gene: TRBJ1-4; clone size: NA; V gene: TRBV4-1; D gene: NA; CDR3 protein: CASSQDRGFNEKLFF; CDR3 DNA: TGCGCCAGCAGCCAAGATCGAGGATTTAATGAAAAACTGTTTTTT
J gene: TRBJ1-2; clone size: many; V gene: TRBV7-2; D gene: TRBD1; CDR3 protein: CASSLQGGYYGYTF; CDR3 DNA: TGTGCCAGCAGCTTGCAGGGGGGATATTATGGCTACACCTTC
J gene: TRBJ1-5; clone size: NA; V gene: TRBV28; D gene: NA; CDR3 protein: CASSPEGGAGQPQHF; CDR3 DNA: TGTGCCAGCAGTCCCGAGGGGGGGGCAGGGCAGCCCCAGCATTTT
J gene: TRBJ2-5; clone size: NA; V gene: TRBV2; D gene: NA; CDR3 protein: CASSGRSPREETQYF; CDR3 DNA: TGTGCCAGCAGTGGGCGGAGCCCGAGAGAAGAGACCCAGTACTTC
J gene: TRBJ2-1; clone size: NA; V gene: TRBV9; D gene: NA; CDR3 protein: CASSVGWTEGNEQFF; CDR3 DNA: TGTGCCAGCAGCGTAGGGTGGACAGAGGGCAATGAGCAGTTCTTC
J gene: TRBJ2-3; clone size: NA; V gene: TRBV5-1; D gene: TRBD1; CDR3 protein: CASSKGQGALDTQYF; CDR3 DNA: TGCGCCAGCAGCAAGGGACAGGGGGCTTTAGATACGCAGTATTTT
J gene: TRBJ1-2; clone size: NA; V gene: TRBV9; D gene: NA; CDR3 protein: CASSTNYGYTF; CDR3 DNA: TGTGCCAGCAGTACAAACTATGGCTACACCTTC
J gene: TRBJ1-4; clone size: NA; V gene: TRBV5-4; D gene: NA; CDR3 protein: CASSPDATNEKLFF; CDR3 DNA: TGTGCCAGCAGTCCAGATGCAACTAATGAAAAACTGTTTTTT
J gene: TRBJ1-2; clone size: few; V gene: TRBV27; D gene: TRBD1; CDR3 protein: CASSPLGQGNYGYTF; CDR3 DNA: TGTGCCAGCAGTCCATTAGGACAGGGGAACTATGGCTACACCTTC
J gene: TRBJ2-7; clone size: NA; V gene: TRBV6-5; D gene: TRBD1; CDR3 protein: CASSSRTGDTEQYF; CDR3 DNA: TGTGCCAGCAGTTCAAGGACAGGGGATACCGAGCAGTACTTC